A single sample gave rise to the 5 T cell receptor beta chains below, sequenced in a study of shared clonotypes between healthy human individuals. Clones were read by immunoSEQ multiplex PCR, and TCRdb kept only the in-frame ones, dropping some. The sample records about half a million clones, about 85% being singletons. What was sequenced was PBMCs. Receptors originate from a middle-aged woman in good health. Some clones in this sample may be carry-over from other donors' samples.

In the case of this clone: One end of the junction does not line up with germline, which may come from a read error. CDR3 loop: CASSSGQGLHF. The CDR3 DNA is TGTGCCAGCAGCTCGGGACAGGGGCTACACTTC. The chain has TRBV7-3 and TRBJ1-2; 10 bases agree with TRBD1. The CDR3 covers 11 residues. Germline V lookup: CDR1 SGHTA, CDR2 FQGTGA. Full variable domain (remainder filled in from reference TRBV7-3 and TRBJ1-2): GAGVSQTPSNKVTEKGKYVELRCDPISGHTALYWYRQSLGQGPEFLIYFQGTGAADDSGLPNDRFFAVRPEGSVSTLKIQRTERGDSAVYLCASSSGQGLHFGSGTRLTVV.

The CDR3 sequence: CSVETSGIYEQYF. The CDR3 region has the DNA TGCAGCGTTGAGACTAGCGGGATCTACGAGCAGTACTTC. This rearrangement joins TRBV29-1 to TRBJ2-7; 11 positions agree with TRBD2. The CDR3 covers 13 residues. The germline V gene encodes CDR1 SQVTM and CDR2 ANQGSEA. The V gene end was trimmed by 3 bases and the J gene end by 3 bases; junction bases not matched to a gene: 1.

This chain joins TRBV21-1 and TRBJ2-4; TRBD1 is the table's D call, not checked against the DNA. TRBV21-1 is a recognized pseudogene. The CDR3 is made up of 14 amino acids. CDR3 DNA sequence: TGTGCCAGCAAGGGGGTTAGGGCCAAAAACATTCAGTACTTC. This sequence encodes CASKGVRAKNIQYF.

This sequence joins TRBV4-1 and TRBJ1-1; possibly TRBD1 for D (5 bases). With 0 bases removed from V and 3 bases from J, the gap between germline ends came to 11 bases. Germline values: CDR1 MGHRA, CDR2 YSYEKL. This CDR3 contains 15 residues. The CDR3 spells CASSQDWLGDTEAFF. CDR3 coding DNA: TGCGCCAGCAGCCAAGATTGGTTAGGGGACACTGAAGCTTTCTTT.

The chain is built from TRBV10-3 and TRBJ2-7; TRBD2 matches 14 bases. Trimming took 10 bases from V and 2 from J; bases not matched to a gene: 16. Germline lookup yields CDR1 ENHRY and CDR2 SYGVKD. The CDR3 is made up of 18 amino acids. The CDR3 here is CATRPGLAGVAGAYEQYF. The CDR3, as DNA: TGTGCCACCCGGCCGGGACTAGCGGGAGTCGCGGGGGCCTACGAGCAGTACTTC.